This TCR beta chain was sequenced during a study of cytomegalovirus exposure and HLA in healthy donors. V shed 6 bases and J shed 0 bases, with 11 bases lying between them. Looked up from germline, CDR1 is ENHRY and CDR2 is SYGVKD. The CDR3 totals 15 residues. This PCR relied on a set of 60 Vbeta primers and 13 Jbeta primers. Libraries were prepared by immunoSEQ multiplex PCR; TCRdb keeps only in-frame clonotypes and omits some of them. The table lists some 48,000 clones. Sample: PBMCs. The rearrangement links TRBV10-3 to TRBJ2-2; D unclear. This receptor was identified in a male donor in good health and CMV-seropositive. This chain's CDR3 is CAISYSTPNTGELFF. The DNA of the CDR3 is TGTGCCATCAGCTACAGCACCCCGAACACCGGGGAGCTGTTTTTT.